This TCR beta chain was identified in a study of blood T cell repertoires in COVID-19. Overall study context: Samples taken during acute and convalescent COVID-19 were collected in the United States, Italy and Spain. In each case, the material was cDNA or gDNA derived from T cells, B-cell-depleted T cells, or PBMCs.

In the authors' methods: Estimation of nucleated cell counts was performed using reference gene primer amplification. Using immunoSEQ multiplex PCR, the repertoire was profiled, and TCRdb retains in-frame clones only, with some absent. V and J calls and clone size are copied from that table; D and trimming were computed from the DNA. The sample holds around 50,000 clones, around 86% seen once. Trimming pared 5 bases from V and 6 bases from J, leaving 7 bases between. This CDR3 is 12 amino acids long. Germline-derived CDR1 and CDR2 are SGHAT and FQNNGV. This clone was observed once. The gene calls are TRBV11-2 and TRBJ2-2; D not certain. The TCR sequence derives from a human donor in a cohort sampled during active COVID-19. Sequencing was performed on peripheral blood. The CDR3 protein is CASSKDSGELFF. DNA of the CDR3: TGTGCCAGCAGCAAAGACTCCGGGGAGCTGTTTTTT. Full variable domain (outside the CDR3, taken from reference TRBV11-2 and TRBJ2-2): EAGVAQSPRYKIIEKRQSVAFWCNPISGHATLYWYQQILGQGPKLLIQFQNNGVVDDSQLPKDRFSAERLKGVDSTLKIQPAKLEDSAVYLCASSKDSGELFFGEGSRLTVL.